This T cell receptor (beta chain) was recovered during a study of molecular identifiers for immune sequencing clone quantification. The CDR3 runs 15 residues. The V gene's germline CDR1 is MNHEY and CDR2 SVGEGT. Trimming cost V 2 bases and J 4 bases, with 14 bases left between them. MiXCR was run by TCRdb on the PCR reads, yielding one entry per CDR3 protein. The table shows approximately 680,000 distinct CDR3 sequences, with 25% occurring only once. In the sort, naive CD8 T cells were defined as CD8+CD4-CCR7+CD45RA+. Study-wide points: The study reportedly detected spiked Jurkat TCR RNA from one cell among approximately 1 million naive cells. The share of molecules held by clones above 20 RNA copies was over 99% in effector cells and under 1% in naive cells.

This clonotype has a handful of counts. As yet, its antigen is unknown. The chain uses TRBV6-2 or TRBV6-3 and TRBJ1-1; D gene uncertain. This TCR derives from a human donor in good health. Some libraries in this study had Jurkat cell RNA spiked in. The sequenced material came from naive CD8+ T cells from blood, with Jurkat cell RNA spiked in. Subset of the sample: FACS-sorted CD8+CD4-CCR7+CD45RA+ naive T cells. The CDR3 region is CASSYKGGVGTEAFF. The CDR3 DNA reads as TGTGCCAGCAGTTACAAAGGCGGGGTGGGCACTGAAGCTTTCTTT.